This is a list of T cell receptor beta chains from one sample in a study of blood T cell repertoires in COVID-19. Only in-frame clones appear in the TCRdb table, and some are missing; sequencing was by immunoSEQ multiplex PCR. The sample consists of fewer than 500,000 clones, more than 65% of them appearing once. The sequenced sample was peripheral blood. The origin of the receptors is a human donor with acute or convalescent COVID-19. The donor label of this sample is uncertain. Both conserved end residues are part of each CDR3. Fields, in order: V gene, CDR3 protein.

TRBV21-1	CASSTGGDLTIYGYTF
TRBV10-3	CAIRGQGAGQETQYF
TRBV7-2	CASSSEGAGGNTIYF
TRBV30	CAWSVQGGAAQFF
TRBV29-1	CSVAQGTHTEAFF
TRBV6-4	CASSDSGRGEAFF
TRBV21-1	CASSSKISTDTQYF
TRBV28	CASSPRTGRRNQPQHF
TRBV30	CAWSGASTDTQYF
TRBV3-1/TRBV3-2	CASSQARRQGNGNTIYF
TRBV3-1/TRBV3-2	CASSQEWASPLHF
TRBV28	CASSNLDRGNNQPQHF
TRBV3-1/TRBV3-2	CASSQRGGSNQPQHF
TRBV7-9	CASSFGGFNSPLHF
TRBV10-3	CAIRGQGAGEAFF
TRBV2	CASFPGTDHQPQHF
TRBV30	CAWDRGFSGNTIYF
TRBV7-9	CASSLGLGWDEQFF
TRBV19	CASMTGVHYGYTF
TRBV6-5	CASRRLQGRNSPLHF
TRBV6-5	CAIIPGQGQVGGYTF
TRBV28	CASSFSGGGNQPQHF
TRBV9	CASSPRGAASYGYTF
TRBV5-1	CASSLSGDRETQYF
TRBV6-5	CACGKRYEQYF
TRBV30	CAWSREGEKLFF
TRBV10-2	CASSEGRASYEQYF
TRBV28	CASSRDSLTGELFF
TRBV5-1	CASSAGTGGYTGELFF
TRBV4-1	CASSQTETYNEQFF
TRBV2	CASKPGQGVSEQYF
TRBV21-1	CASSSPRPEWTGARNNQPQHF
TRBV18	CASSPRGTTNQPQHF
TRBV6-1	CASSELTPVYYGYTF
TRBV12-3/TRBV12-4	CASADARRNIQYF
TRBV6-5	CASNLSLDGYTF
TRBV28	CASSVAGGAVNTIYF
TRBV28	CASYGTGAVNQPQHF
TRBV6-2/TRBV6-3	CASSPLNDRRGQPQHF
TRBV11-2	CASRSDARGEQYF
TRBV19	CASSVGGGGSSYNEQFF
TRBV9	CASSVRPGGAGGFNEQFF
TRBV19	CASSVTGWNTEAFF
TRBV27	CASMGRGGGNTEAFF
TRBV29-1	CSVEDPRGNIQYF
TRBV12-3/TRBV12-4	CASSLGQIYGYTF
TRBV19	CASSIGQGGIYEQYF
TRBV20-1	CSAPSRGEQFF
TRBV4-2	CASSQAPRQGVNTEAFF
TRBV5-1	CASSRAEVGETQYF
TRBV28	CAIRGGEHQETQYF
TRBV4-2	CASSQEVYREKLFF
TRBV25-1	CASSAPGQRPYEQYF